These 13 T cell receptor beta chains were all obtained from the same sample, sequenced in a study of blood T cell repertoires in COVID-19. The repertoire was sequenced with immunoSEQ multiplex PCR; TCRdb's copy has only in-frame clones and lacks some. The sample carries approximately 300,000 clones, over 85% recorded once. Sequenced: PBMCs or T cells enriched from blood (not recorded which). The source is a woman in her thirties who had recovered from COVID-19.

V usage is TRBV5-8 and J usage is TRBJ2-1; TRBD1 agrees at 12 bases. Germline trimming cut 7 bases from V and 9 bases from J; bases unmatched to any gene: 8. Germline assignment: CDR1 SGHTS and CDR2 YDEGEE. The CDR3 covers 14 residues. The CDR3 coding sequence is TGTGCCAGCTCGGGACAGGGGGCATCTGGTGAGCAGTTCTTC. Encoded protein: CASSGQGASGEQFF.

The V and J genes are TRBV10-3 and TRBJ2-7; D is possibly TRBD1 (5 bases). The CDR3 length is 14 residues. Trimming took off 2 bases at V and 6 bases at J, with 14 bases between the two ends. The germline CDR1 and CDR2 sequences are ENHRY and SYGVKD. The CDR3 here is CAISEAYRSVEQYF. DNA of the CDR3: TGTGCCATCAGTGAGGCGTACAGGTCGGTCGAGCAGTACTTC.

V is TRBV6-5 and J is TRBJ2-3; possible D gene TRBD1, 5 bases. Germline-derived CDR1 and CDR2 are MNHEY and SVGAGI. V lost 5 bases to trimming and J lost 0 bases, with 9 bases between them. The CDR3 is 14 amino acids. CDR3: CASSPRQSTDTQYF. The CDR3 bases are TGTGCCAGCAGTCCTAGACAGAGCACAGATACGCAGTATTTT.

The J gene is TRBJ2-7, the V gene TRBV6-5, with 8 bases matching TRBD2. Germline assignment: CDR1 MNHEY and CDR2 SVGAGI. Unmatched junction bases numbered 2, after V lost 1 base and J lost 3 bases. This CDR3 is built from 14 residues. In nucleotides, the CDR3 is TGTGCCAGCAGTTACTACGCGGGAGGCTACGAGCAGTACTTC. It specifies CASSYYAGGYEQYF.

The chain carries TRBV19 and TRBJ2-2, with 7 bases matching TRBD2. With 4 bases clipped from V and 11 bases from J, the junction kept 7 bases outside the gene matches. CDR1 is LNHDA and CDR2 is SQIVND in the germline V gene (reference sequence). This CDR3 contains 13 residues. The CDR3 loop is CASSSGSRGELFF. CDR3 coding DNA: TGTGCCAGTAGTAGCGGGAGTAGAGGAGAGCTGTTTTTT.

The J gene is TRBJ1-2, the V gene TRBV5-5, with 7 nucleotides matching TRBD1. V was pared by 2 bases and J by 4 bases, with 8 bases of the junction left unmatched. The CDR3 is made up of 15 amino acids. From germline, CDR1 is SGHKS and CDR2 YYEKEE (reference sequence). The DNA for the CDR3 is TGTGCCAGCAGCTTTTTTGGCAGGGGGAGCTATGGCTACACCTTC. This gives the protein CASSFFGRGSYGYTF.

With regard to this clone: Sequence at one end of the junction differs from germline and may be a read error. V gene TRBV7-9 combines with J gene TRBJ2-2, with D perhaps being TRBD1 or TRBD2 (9 bases each). This CDR3 is built from 17 residues. Germline-derived CDR1 and CDR2 are SEHNR and FQNEAQ (reference sequence). CDR3 loop: CASSLAGQGLDTGELFF. CDR3 nucleotides: TGTGCCAGCAGCCTAGCGGGACAGGGACTCGACACCGGGGAGCTGTTTTTT.

The genes are TRBV5-1 and TRBJ2-1; D unresolved. The CDR3 extends over 11 amino acids. From germline, CDR1 is SGHRS and CDR2 YFSETQ. V gave up 4 bases and J gave up 10 bases, with 9 bases separating them. CDR3 loop: CASSPGEEQFF. The CDR3 DNA is TGCGCCAGCAGCCCGGGTGAGGAGCAGTTCTTC.

The V gene is TRBV24-1, the J gene TRBJ2-5, with 7 bases lining up with TRBD2. The CDR3 is made up of 16 amino acids. Germline CDR1 reads KGHDR; CDR2 reads SFDVKD. Unmatched junction bases numbered 12, after V lost 4 bases and J lost 5 bases. DNA of the CDR3: TGTGCCACCAGTGACTCACTAGCGCCGCCCGCGGAGACCCAGTACTTC. Its protein is CATSDSLAPPAETQYF.

Worth noting for this clone: Other DNA variants within this sample encode the same CDR3. This sequence joins TRBV30 and TRBJ1-4; 8 nucleotides agree with TRBD1. The CDR3 is 13 residues long. Germline values: CDR1 GTSNPN, CDR2 SVGIG (reference sequence). Unmatched junction bases numbered 1, after V lost 0 bases and J lost 7 bases. CDR3 region: CAWSVQGGEKLFF. CDR3 nucleotide sequence: TGTGCCTGGAGTGTACAGGGGGGTGAAAAACTGTTTTTT.

The genes are TRBV10-3 and TRBJ1-1; no reliable D call. V was trimmed by 0 bases and J by 6 bases, leaving 8 bases between them. This CDR3 is 13 amino acids long. Germline V CDR1 and CDR2: ENHRY, SYGVKD. The CDR3 region is CAISESGVAEAFF. The CDR3 DNA is TGTGCCATCAGTGAGTCCGGGGTCGCTGAAGCTTTCTTT.

The gene calls are TRBV5-1 and TRBJ1-1; no definite D call. CDR3 length: 14 residues. Trimming took 5 bases from V and 0 from J, leaving 11 bases between them. CDR1 SGHRS and CDR2 YFSETQ come from the germline V gene. DNA for the CDR3: TGCGCCAGCAGTCAAGGGAGCCTGAACACTGAAGCTTTCTTT. The encoded protein is CASSQGSLNTEAFF.

This clone was observed a single time. The genes are TRBV9 and TRBJ2-1; maybe TRBD2 (5 bases). CDR1 is SGDLS and CDR2 is YYNGEE in the germline V gene. The CDR3 spans 14 residues. Trimming left V 0 bases short and J 4 bases short, with 8 bases between. This chain's CDR3 is CASSVESGYNEQFF. The CDR3 DNA is TGTGCCAGCAGCGTAGAGAGCGGTTACAATGAGCAGTTCTTC.